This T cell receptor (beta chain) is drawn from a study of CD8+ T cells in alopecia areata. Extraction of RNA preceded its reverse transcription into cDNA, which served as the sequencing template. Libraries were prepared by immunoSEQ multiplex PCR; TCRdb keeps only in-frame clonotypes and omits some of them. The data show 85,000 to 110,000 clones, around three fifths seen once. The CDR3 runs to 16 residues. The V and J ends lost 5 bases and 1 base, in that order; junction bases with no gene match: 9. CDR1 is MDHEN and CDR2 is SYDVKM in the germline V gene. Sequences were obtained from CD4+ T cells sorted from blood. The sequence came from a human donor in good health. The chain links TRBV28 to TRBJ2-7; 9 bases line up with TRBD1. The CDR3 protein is CASSGPGQGSSYEQYF. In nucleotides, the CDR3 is TGTGCCAGCAGTGGTCCGGGACAGGGATCTTCCTACGAGCAGTACTTC. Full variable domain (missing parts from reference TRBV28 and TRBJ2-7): DVKVTQSSRYLVKRTGEKVFLECVQDMDHENMFWYRQDPGLGLRLIYFSYDVKMKEKGDIPEGYSVSREKKERFSLILESASTNQTSMYLCASSGPGQGSSYEQYFGPGTRLTVT.